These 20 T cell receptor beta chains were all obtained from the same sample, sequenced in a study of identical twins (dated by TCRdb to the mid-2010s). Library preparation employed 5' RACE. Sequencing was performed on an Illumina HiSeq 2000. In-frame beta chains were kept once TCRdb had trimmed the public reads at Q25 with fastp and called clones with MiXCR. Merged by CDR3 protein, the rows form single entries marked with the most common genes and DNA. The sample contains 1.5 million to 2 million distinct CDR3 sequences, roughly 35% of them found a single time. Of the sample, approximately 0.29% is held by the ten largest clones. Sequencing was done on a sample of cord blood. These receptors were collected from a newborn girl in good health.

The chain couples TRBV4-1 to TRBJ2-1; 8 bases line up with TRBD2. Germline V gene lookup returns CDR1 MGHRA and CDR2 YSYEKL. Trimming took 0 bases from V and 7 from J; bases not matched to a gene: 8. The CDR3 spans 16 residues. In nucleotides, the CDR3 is TGCGCCAGCAGCCAAGATTTCCAGCGGGGGAGGAATGAGCAGTTCTTC. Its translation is CASSQDFQRGRNEQFF.

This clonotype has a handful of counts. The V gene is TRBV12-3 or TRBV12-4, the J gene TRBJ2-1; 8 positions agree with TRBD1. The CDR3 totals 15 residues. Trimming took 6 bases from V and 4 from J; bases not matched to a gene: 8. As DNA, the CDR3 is TGTGCCAGCAGCCCCGGACAGGGATTTTACAATGAGCAGTTCTTC. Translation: CASSPGQGFYNEQFF.

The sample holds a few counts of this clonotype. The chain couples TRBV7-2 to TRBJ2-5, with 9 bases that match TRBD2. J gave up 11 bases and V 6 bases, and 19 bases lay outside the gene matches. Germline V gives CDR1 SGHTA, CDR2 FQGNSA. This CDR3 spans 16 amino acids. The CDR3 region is CASRFLAGKLKWEQYF. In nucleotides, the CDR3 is TGTGCCAGCAGATTTCTAGCGGGGAAATTGAAATGGGAGCAGTACTTC. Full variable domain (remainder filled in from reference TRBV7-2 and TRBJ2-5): GAGVSQSPSNKVTEKGKDVELRCDPISGHTALYWYRQSLGQGLEFLIYFQGNSAPDKSGLPSDRFSAERTGGSVSTLTIQRTQQEDSAVYLCASRFLAGKLKWEQYFGPGTRLLVL.

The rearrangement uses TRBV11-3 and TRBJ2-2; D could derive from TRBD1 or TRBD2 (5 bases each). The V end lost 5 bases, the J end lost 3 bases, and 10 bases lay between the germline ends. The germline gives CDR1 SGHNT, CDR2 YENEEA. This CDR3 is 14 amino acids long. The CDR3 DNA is TGTGCCAGCAGCCGCAAGGGACACACCGGGGAGCTGTTTTTT. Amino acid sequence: CASSRKGHTGELFF.

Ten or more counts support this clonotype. CDR3 in DNA: TGCGCCAGCAGCTTCGCTCAGGCCCCCTACGAGCAGTACTTC. Protein sequence: CASSFAQAPYEQYF. The chain couples TRBV5-1 to TRBJ2-7; D not certain. The germline V gene has CDR1 SGHRS and CDR2 YFSETQ. Trimming removed 2 bases from V and 2 bases from J, with 11 bases in between. CDR3 length equals 14 residues.

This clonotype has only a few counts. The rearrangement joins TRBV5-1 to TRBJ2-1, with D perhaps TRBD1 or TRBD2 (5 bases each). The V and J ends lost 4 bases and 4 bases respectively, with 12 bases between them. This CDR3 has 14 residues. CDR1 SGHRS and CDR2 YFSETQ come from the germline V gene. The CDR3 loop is CASSRDPQYNEQFF. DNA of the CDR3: TGCGCCAGCAGCCGGGACCCTCAGTACAATGAGCAGTTCTTC.

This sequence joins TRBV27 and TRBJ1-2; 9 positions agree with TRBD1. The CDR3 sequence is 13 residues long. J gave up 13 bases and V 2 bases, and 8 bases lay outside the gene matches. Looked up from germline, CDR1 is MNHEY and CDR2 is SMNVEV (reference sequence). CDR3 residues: CASSLARDRDRTF. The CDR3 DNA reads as TGTGCCAGCAGTTTAGCCCGGGACAGGGACCGCACCTTC.

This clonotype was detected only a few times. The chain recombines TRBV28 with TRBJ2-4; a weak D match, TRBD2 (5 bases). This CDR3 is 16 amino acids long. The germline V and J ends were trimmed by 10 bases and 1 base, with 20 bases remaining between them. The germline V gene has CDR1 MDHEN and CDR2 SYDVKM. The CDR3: CATLRSGSIAKNIQYF. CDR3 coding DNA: TGTGCCACTTTACGCTCGGGGTCCATCGCCAAAAACATTCAGTACTTC.

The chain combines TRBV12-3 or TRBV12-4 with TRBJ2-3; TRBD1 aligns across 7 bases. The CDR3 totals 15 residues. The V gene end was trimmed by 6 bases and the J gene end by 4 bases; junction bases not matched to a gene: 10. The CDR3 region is CASSRQGRTADTQYF. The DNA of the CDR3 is TGTGCCAGCAGCCGACAGGGTAGAACAGCAGATACGCAGTATTTT.

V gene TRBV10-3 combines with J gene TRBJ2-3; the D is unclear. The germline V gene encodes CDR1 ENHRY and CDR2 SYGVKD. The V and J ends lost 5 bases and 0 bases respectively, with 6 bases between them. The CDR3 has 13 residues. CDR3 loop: CAISKWSTDTQYF. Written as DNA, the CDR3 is TGTGCCATCAGTAAATGGAGCACAGATACGCAGTATTTT.

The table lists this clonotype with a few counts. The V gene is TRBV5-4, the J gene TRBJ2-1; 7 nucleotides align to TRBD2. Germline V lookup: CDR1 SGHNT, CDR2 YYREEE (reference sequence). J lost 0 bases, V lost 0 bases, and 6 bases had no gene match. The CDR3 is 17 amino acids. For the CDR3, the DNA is TGTGCCAGCAGCTTGGGTCCACTAGCGAGCTCCTACAATGAGCAGTTCTTC. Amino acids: CASSLGPLASSYNEQFF.

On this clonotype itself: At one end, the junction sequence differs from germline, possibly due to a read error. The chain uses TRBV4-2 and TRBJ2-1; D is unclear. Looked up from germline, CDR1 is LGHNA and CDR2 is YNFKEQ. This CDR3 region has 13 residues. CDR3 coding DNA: TGTGCCAGCAGCCAACCACCGGAAAATGGGCAGTTCTTC. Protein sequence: CASSQPPENGQFF.

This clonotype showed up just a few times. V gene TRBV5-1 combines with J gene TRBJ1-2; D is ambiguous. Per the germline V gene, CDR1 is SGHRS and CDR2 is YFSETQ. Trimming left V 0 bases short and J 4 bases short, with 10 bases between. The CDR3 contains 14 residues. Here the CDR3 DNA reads TGCGCCAGCAGCTTGGGGGTAGGAACCTATGGCTACACCTTC. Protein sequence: CASSLGVGTYGYTF.

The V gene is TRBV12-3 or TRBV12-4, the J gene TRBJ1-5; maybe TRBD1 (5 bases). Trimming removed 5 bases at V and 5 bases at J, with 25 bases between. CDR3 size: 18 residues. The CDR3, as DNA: TGTGCCAGCAGTCCCTCTCCTAAAATTGAGCCCAGGGATCAGCCCCAGCATTTT. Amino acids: CASSPSPKIEPRDQPQHF.

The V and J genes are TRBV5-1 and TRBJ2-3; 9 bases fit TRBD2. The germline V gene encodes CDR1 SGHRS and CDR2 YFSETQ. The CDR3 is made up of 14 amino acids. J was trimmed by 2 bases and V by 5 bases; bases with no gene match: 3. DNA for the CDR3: TGCGCCAGCAGTAGGACTAGCGACACAGATACGCAGTATTTT. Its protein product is CASSRTSDTDTQYF.

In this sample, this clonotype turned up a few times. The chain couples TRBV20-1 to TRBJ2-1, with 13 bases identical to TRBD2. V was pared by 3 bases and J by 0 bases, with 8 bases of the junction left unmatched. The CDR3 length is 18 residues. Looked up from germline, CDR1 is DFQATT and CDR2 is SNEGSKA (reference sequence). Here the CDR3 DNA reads TGCAGTGCTAGGGGGGGACTAGCGGGGCTCAGCTCCTACAATGAGCAGTTCTTC. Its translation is CSARGGLAGLSSYNEQFF.

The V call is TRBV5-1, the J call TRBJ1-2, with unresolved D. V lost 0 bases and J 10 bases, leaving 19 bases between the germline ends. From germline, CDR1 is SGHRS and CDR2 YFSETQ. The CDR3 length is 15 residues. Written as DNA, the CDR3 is TGCGCCAGCAGCTTGGGGGCGGAAAGGGCTCGCGACTACACCTTC. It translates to CASSLGAERARDYTF. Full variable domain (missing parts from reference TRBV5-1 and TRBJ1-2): KAGVTQTPRYLIKTRGQQVTLSCSPISGHRSVSWYQQTPGQGLQFLFEYFSETQRNKGNFPGRFSGRQFSNSRSEMNVSTLELGDSALYLCASSLGAERARDYTFGSGTRLTVV.

CDR3 loop: CASSLGRPKSNQPQHF. In DNA form, the CDR3 reads TGTGCCAGCAGCTTAGGAAGACCTAAAAGTAATCAGCCCCAGCATTTT. The chain links TRBV7-8 to TRBJ1-5; no clear D. This CDR3 comprises 16 residues. The germline CDR1 and CDR2 sequences are SGHVS and FQNEAQ. Between the trimmed V and J ends, which lost 1 base and 4 bases, there was a span of 14 bases.

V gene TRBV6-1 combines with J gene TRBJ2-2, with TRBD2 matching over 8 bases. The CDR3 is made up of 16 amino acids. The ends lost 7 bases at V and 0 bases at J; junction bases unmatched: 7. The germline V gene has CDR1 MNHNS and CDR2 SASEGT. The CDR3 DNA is TGTGCCAGCATTATAGCGGGAAATCCGAACACCGGGGAGCTGTTTTTT. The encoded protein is CASIIAGNPNTGELFF.

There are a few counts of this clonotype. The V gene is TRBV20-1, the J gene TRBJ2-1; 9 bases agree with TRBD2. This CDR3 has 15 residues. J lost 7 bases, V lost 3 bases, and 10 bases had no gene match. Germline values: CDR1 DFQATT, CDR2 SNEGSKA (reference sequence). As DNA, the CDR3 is TGCAGTGCTAGGGCCCTAGCGGGAATGAGGAATGAGCAGTTCTTC. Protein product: CSARALAGMRNEQFF.